Listed here are 25 T cell receptor beta chains from one sample, sequenced in a study of patients with pleural tuberculosis. TCRdb processed the reads anew with MiXCR; each CDR3 protein has one entry. This repertoire shows around 50,000 distinct CDR3 sequences, 7.3% found once; its top ten account for 15% to 20%. These receptors were obtained from a human donor with pleural tuberculosis.

This clonotype was seen ten or more times. The J gene is TRBJ2-3, the V gene TRBV13; 12 nucleotides align to TRBD2. The V gene end was trimmed by 5 bases and the J gene end by 5 bases; junction bases not matched to a gene: 5. CDR1 PRHDT and CDR2 FYEKMQ come from the germline V gene (reference sequence). This CDR3 region has 15 residues. The CDR3 DNA reads as TGTGCCAGCAGCCGACTAGCGGGAGCTCAAGATACGCAGTATTTT. Translation: CASSRLAGAQDTQYF.

This clonotype was seen ten or more times. The rearrangement uses TRBV10-2 and TRBJ1-1, with 7 bases matching TRBD1. After removal of 8 bases from V and 0 bases from J, the junction contained 6 bases not matched to a gene. Germline V CDR1 and CDR2: WSHSY, SAAADI. The CDR3 length is 14 residues. CDR3 amino acids: CASLTTGMNTEAFF. In nucleotides, the CDR3 is TGCGCCAGCTTGACGACAGGGATGAACACTGAAGCTTTCTTT.

This clonotype was detected ten times or more. The V gene is TRBV20-1, the J gene TRBJ2-5, with 8 bases fitting TRBD2. Germline CDR1 reads DFQATT; CDR2 reads SNEGSKA (reference sequence). The CDR3 contains 13 residues. The J segment lost 3 bases and the V segment lost 6 bases, leaving 6 bases of the junction unmatched. CDR3 amino acids: CSAATSVKETQYF. The DNA of the CDR3 is TGCAGTGCCGCGACTAGCGTTAAAGAGACCCAGTACTTC.

Ten or more counts support this clonotype. The DNA for the CDR3 is TGTGCCAGCAGTTGGACAGGGGTTGATCAGCCCCAGCATTTT. Translating gives CASSWTGVDQPQHF. The chain links TRBV28 to TRBJ1-5; the match to TRBD1 covers 9 bases. V lost 4 bases and J lost 5; bases outside the gene matches: 3. Germline V gives CDR1 MDHEN, CDR2 SYDVKM. CDR3 length: 14 residues.

This clonotype occurred many times. V usage is TRBV27 and J usage is TRBJ2-7; 9 bases map to TRBD1. Germline V gives CDR1 MNHEY, CDR2 SMNVEV (reference sequence). This CDR3 contains 14 residues. Trimming removed 4 bases from V and 2 bases from J; junction bases left unmatched: 3. The CDR3 reads CASSSRDRAYEQYV. The CDR3 DNA is TGTGCCAGCAGTTCGAGGGACAGGGCCTACGAGCAGTACGTC.

This clonotype occurred a few times. The chain recombines TRBV3-1 with TRBJ1-2; D unresolved. Trimming shortened V by 3 bases and J by 2 bases, and 4 bases separated the two germline ends. CDR3 size: 12 residues. The germline CDR1 and CDR2 sequences are LGHDT and YNNKEL (reference sequence). The CDR3 region is CASSQENYGYTF. The CDR3 DNA is TGTGCCAGCAGCCAGGAAAACTATGGCTACACCTTC.

At least ten counts were recorded for this clonotype. The chain employs TRBV27 and TRBJ1-2, with D perhaps matching TRBD1 (5 bases). V lost 5 bases, J lost 5 bases, and 15 bases lay in between. Germline V gene data show CDR1 as MNHEY and CDR2 as SMNVEV (reference sequence). This CDR3 region has 14 residues. CDR3 DNA: TGTGCCAGCAGTCCCTCCGGGACTCTATATGGCTACACCTTC. This translates into CASSPSGTLYGYTF.

The chain employs TRBV20-1 and TRBJ2-1; possible D gene TRBD2, 5 bases. Germline V CDR1 and CDR2: DFQATT, SNEGSKA (reference sequence). Trimming took off 3 bases at V and 8 bases at J, with 23 bases between the two ends. CDR3 length: 16 amino acids. The CDR3 loop reads CSARPNPSRGYDEQFF. DNA of the CDR3: TGCAGTGCTAGGCCAAACCCTTCCAGAGGGTACGATGAGCAGTTCTTC.

This clonotype was observed many times. A junction boundary mismatches the germline segment, possibly from a read error. V gene TRBV20-1 combines with J gene TRBJ2-1; TRBD2 agrees at 14 bases. The V gene's germline CDR1 is DFQATT and CDR2 SNEGSKA (reference sequence). The CDR3 consists of 15 residues. CDR3 in amino acids: CSARSGTSGSLQVDF. CDR3 coding DNA: TGCAGTGCTAGAAGTGGGACTAGCGGGAGCCTACAAGTTGATTTC.

The chain recombines TRBV13 with TRBJ2-1, with 8 nucleotides matching TRBD2. With V trimmed by 0 bases and J by 12 bases, 7 bases remained unmatched. This CDR3 contains 14 residues. Germline V CDR1 and CDR2: PRHDT, FYEKMQ (reference sequence). The CDR3 reads CASSLGGGRSWQFF. The DNA for the CDR3 is TGTGCCAGCAGCTTAGGAGGCGGGAGGTCATGGCAGTTCTTC.

Many counts were recorded for this clonotype. The chain couples TRBV20-1 to TRBJ1-3, with unresolved D. V was pared by 5 bases and J by 4 bases, with 6 bases between. Germline lookup yields CDR1 DFQATT and CDR2 SNEGSKA (reference sequence). The CDR3 covers 11 residues. The CDR3 reads CSASGGNTIYF. The CDR3 DNA reads as TGCAGTGCTTCCGGGGGAAACACCATATATTTT.

This clonotype is large by share. V gene TRBV28 combines with J gene TRBJ1-1; D gene uncertain. Trimming cost V 3 bases and J 4 bases, with 3 bases left between them. Germline CDR1 and CDR2: MDHEN and SYDVKM. This CDR3 region has 11 residues. The CDR3, as DNA: TGTGCCAGCAGTTTGGGCACTGAAGCTTTCTTT. Translation: CASSLGTEAFF.

This clonotype was found a few times. The V call is TRBV4-2, the J call TRBJ1-1, with 8 bases that match TRBD1. Germline lookup yields CDR1 LGHNA and CDR2 YNFKEQ. The CDR3 has 13 residues. The V segment lost 5 bases and the J segment 3 bases; nucleotides outside the gene matches: 2. Written as DNA, the CDR3 is TGTGCCAGCAGCAAGACAGGGGACACTGAAGCTTTCTTT. Protein product: CASSKTGDTEAFF.

This clonotype was picked up many times. The chain couples TRBV20-1 to TRBJ2-4, with a tentative D call TRBD1 (5 bases). Germline V lookup: CDR1 DFQATT, CDR2 SNEGSKA (reference sequence). The CDR3 is 12 amino acids. Trimming took off 3 bases at V and 15 bases at J, with 18 bases between the two ends. The CDR3 reads CSARGQFFLPYF. CDR3 DNA: TGCAGTGCTAGGGGGCAGTTCTTCCTCCCGTACTTC.

This clonotype was seen a few times. This chain uses TRBV29-1 with TRBJ1-3; 8 bases are shared with TRBD1. There are 15 residues in the CDR3. Germline assignment: CDR1 SQVTM and CDR2 ANQGSEA. V shed 6 bases, J shed 4 bases, and the junction held 11 bases outside the gene matches. The DNA of the CDR3 is TGCAGCGTGGCCACAGGGGGTTTAGGGGGAAACACCATATATTTT. Protein sequence: CSVATGGLGGNTIYF.

This clonotype was counted many times. The chain uses TRBV12-3 or TRBV12-4 and TRBJ1-5, with 9 bases lining up with TRBD1. The V gene end was trimmed by 6 bases and the J gene end by 5 bases; junction bases not matched to a gene: 5. This CDR3 contains 14 residues. This chain's CDR3 is CASSRDRADQPQHF. The DNA of the CDR3 is TGTGCCAGCAGCCGGGACAGGGCCGATCAGCCCCAGCATTTT.

The chain is built from TRBV11-3 and TRBJ2-5; D call uncertain. Germline CDR1 SGHNT, CDR2 YENEEA. The CDR3 is 11 amino acids. Trimming removed 3 bases at V and 9 bases at J, with 8 bases between. Here the CDR3 reads CASSFFGAQYF. The CDR3 DNA sequence: TGTGCCAGCAGCTTTTTTGGGGCCCAGTACTTC. The full variable domain, completed using reference TRBV11-3 and TRBJ2-5, is EAGVVQSPRYKIIEKKQPVAFWCNPISGHNTLYWYLQNLGQGPELLIRYENEEAVDDSQLPKDRFSAERLKGVDSTLKIQPAELGDSAVYLCASSFFGAQYFGPGTRLLVL.

This clonotype was detected many times. The rearrangement joins TRBV27 to TRBJ2-5; TRBD1 is a possible D gene (6 bases). Trimming stripped 6 bases from V and 14 bases from J, with 22 bases between. CDR1 MNHEY and CDR2 SMNVEV come from the germline V gene (reference sequence). The CDR3 runs 13 residues. For the CDR3, the DNA is TGTGCCAGCAGACCGGGACACATGAAGATTACCTACTTC. This encodes CASRPGHMKITYF.

This chain joins TRBV29-1 and TRBJ1-2, with D perhaps TRBD1 (6 bases). The CDR3 runs to 14 residues. Trimming removed 5 bases from V and 0 bases from J, with 13 bases in between. The germline gives CDR1 SQVTM, CDR2 ANQGSEA. CDR3 nucleotide sequence: TGCAGCGTTCTTGGACAGCAAGCTAACTATGGCTACACCTTC. Its translation: CSVLGQQANYGYTF.

This clonotype was observed at least ten times. V gene TRBV20-1 combines with J gene TRBJ1-1; 7 bases map to TRBD1. Trimming took 0 bases from V and 4 from J; bases not matched to a gene: 8. Germline CDR1 reads DFQATT; CDR2 reads SNEGSKA (reference sequence). This CDR3 contains 15 residues. The CDR3 protein is CSARDWSRTGTEAFF. CDR3 nucleotide sequence: TGCAGTGCTAGAGACTGGTCGCGGACAGGCACTGAAGCTTTCTTT.

This clonotype was observed at least ten times. The chain carries TRBV28 and TRBJ2-7, with TRBD1 matching over 8 bases. CDR3 size: 14 residues. Germline loops: CDR1 MDHEN, CDR2 SYDVKM. V lost 1 base, J lost 6 bases, and 5 bases stayed unmatched. CDR3 protein: CASSLSGQGGEQYF. The DNA for the CDR3 is TGTGCCAGCAGTTTATCTGGACAGGGAGGCGAGCAGTACTTC.

This clonotype was found many times. This chain uses TRBV27 with TRBJ2-5; D perhaps matches TRBD2 (6 bases). Deletions cut 0 bases from V and 0 bases from J, with 8 bases between. Germline lookup yields CDR1 MNHEY and CDR2 SMNVEV (reference sequence). This CDR3 contains 15 residues. The CDR3 bases are TGTGCCAGCAGTTTATCGGCGGGGAACCAAGAGACCCAGTACTTC. This sequence encodes CASSLSAGNQETQYF.

About this clonotype: Relative to the germline gene, one junction end is altered; a read error may explain this. The chain recombines TRBV9 with TRBJ2-7; the D gene is possibly TRBD1 (6 bases). Germline CDR1 is SGDLS and CDR2 is YYNGEE. The CDR3 totals 14 residues. The CDR3 nucleotides are TGTGCCAGCAGCACCCGTACAGGGTCCTCCGAGCAGTACTTC. It translates to CASSTRTGSSEQYF.

Only a few counts were recorded for this clonotype. V is TRBV5-1 and J is TRBJ2-3; perhaps TRBD2 as D (5 bases). This CDR3 has 16 amino acids. In germline, CDR1 is SGHRS, CDR2 YFSETQ. The germline V and J ends were trimmed by 0 bases and 0 bases, with 11 bases remaining between them. This CDR3 reads CASSLERGLSTDTQYF. CDR3 bases: TGCGCCAGCAGCTTGGAGAGAGGGCTAAGCACAGATACGCAGTATTTT.

This clonotype was detected many times. The chain couples TRBV11-1 to TRBJ1-1; 7 positions match TRBD1. V was pared by 0 bases and J by 4 bases, with 8 bases of the junction left unmatched. This CDR3 has 16 residues. Germline CDR1 reads SGHAT; CDR2 reads FQDESV (reference sequence). The CDR3 sequence is CASSLASGQVGTEAFF. In DNA form, the CDR3 reads TGTGCCAGCAGCTTAGCGAGCGGACAGGTGGGCACTGAAGCTTTCTTT.